A single sample is the source of the 18 T cell receptor beta chains below, sequenced in a study of blood T cell repertoires in COVID-19. Produced via immunoSEQ multiplex PCR; TCRdb's table is partial and in-frame only. Among 230,000 or so clones listed, approximately 79% were seen once. The material sequenced was peripheral blood. Source of these receptors: a human donor in a cohort sampled during active COVID-19.

This clone was recorded once. V and J are TRBV4-3 and TRBJ2-3; tentatively, D is TRBD1 (5 bases). The V and J ends lost 0 bases and 0 bases respectively, with 7 bases between them. Per the germline V gene, CDR1 is LGHNA and CDR2 is YSLEER. This CDR3 is built from 15 residues. In DNA, the CDR3 is TGCGCCAGCAGCCAAGATAGGGGCAGCACAGATACGCAGTATTTT. This sequence encodes CASSQDRGSTDTQYF.

The chain employs TRBV20-1 and TRBJ1-1; possible D gene TRBD1, 6 bases. CDR1 DFQATT and CDR2 SNEGSKA come from the germline V gene (reference sequence). The CDR3 has 11 amino acids. V was shortened by 6 bases and J by 10 bases, with 15 bases between the two germline ends. CDR3 DNA: TGCAGTGCCCCGGACAGTAGGGCAGCTTTCTTT. Translated, it gives CSAPDSRAAFF.

The chain has TRBV28 and TRBJ2-7; 10 bases are shared with TRBD2. CDR3 size: 14 residues. Germline values: CDR1 MDHEN, CDR2 SYDVKM. The trim removed 3 bases at V and 6 bases at J, leaving 5 bases unmatched. The CDR3 loop is CASSFRAGGREQYF. The DNA of the CDR3 is TGTGCCAGCAGTTTTCGAGCGGGAGGGCGCGAGCAGTACTTC. Filled out from reference TRBV28 and TRBJ2-7, the complete variable domain reads DVKVTQSSRYLVKRTGEKVFLECVQDMDHENMFWYRQDPGLGLRLIYFSYDVKMKEKGDIPEGYSVSREKKERFSLILESASTNQTSMYLCASSFRAGGREQYFGPGTRLTVT.

The chain carries TRBV6-5 and TRBJ2-3, with 7 bases lining up with TRBD2. Trimming removed 11 bases from V and 6 bases from J; junction bases left unmatched: 14. Germline V gene sequence: CDR1 MNHEY, CDR2 SVGAGI. The CDR3 extends over 14 amino acids. The CDR3 nucleotides read TGTGCCGTCGGGCATTACGCGGGGGACGATACGCAGTATTTT. Translation gives CAVGHYAGDDTQYF.

This clone was observed a few times. The chain carries TRBV6-5 and TRBJ1-4; D uncertain. Germline V lookup: CDR1 MNHEY, CDR2 SVGAGI. The V end lost 6 bases, the J end lost 8 bases, and 19 bases lay between the germline ends. This CDR3 contains 15 residues. CDR3 coding DNA: TGTGCCAGCAGCTATTCTGAGAGGGTAAAGGAAAAACTGTTTTTT. This codes for CASSYSERVKEKLFF.

The chain has TRBV9 and TRBJ2-7; 10 positions match TRBD2. Germline values: CDR1 SGDLS, CDR2 YYNGEE. This CDR3 has 14 residues. With 4 bases clipped from V and 3 bases from J, the junction kept 4 bases outside the gene matches. The CDR3 sequence is CASSPSGGDYEQYF. The CDR3 nucleotides read TGTGCCAGCAGCCCGAGCGGGGGGGACTACGAGCAGTACTTC.

V is TRBV4-3 and J is TRBJ2-7; 9 bases line up with TRBD1. Per germline, CDR1 LGHNA and CDR2 YSLEER. The CDR3 loop spans 15 amino acids. Germline trimming cut 1 base from V and 7 bases from J; bases unmatched to any gene: 8. CDR3 loop: CASSQVLDRGGEQYF. In DNA form, the CDR3 reads TGCGCCAGCAGCCAAGTTCTGGACAGGGGAGGAGAGCAGTACTTC.

The V gene is TRBV6-6, the J gene TRBJ2-3, with TRBD2 matching 7 bases. The CDR3 totals 16 residues. Per the germline V gene, CDR1 is MNHNY and CDR2 is SVGAGI (reference sequence). The trim removed 0 bases at V and 0 bases at J, leaving 3 bases unmatched. The CDR3 here is CASSYSLRGSTDTQYF. As DNA, the CDR3 is TGTGCCAGCAGTTACTCGCTGCGGGGGAGCACAGATACGCAGTATTTT.

This clone was recorded once. The V call is TRBV6-2 or TRBV6-3, the J call TRBJ2-2, with D possibly being TRBD2 (6 bases). The V gene's germline CDR1 is MNHEY and CDR2 SVGEGT. CDR3 length: 15 amino acids. The V gene lost 5 bases and the J gene lost 1 base, with 11 bases spanning the gap. For the CDR3, the DNA is TGTGCCAGCAGTCCACTAGCCAAGAACACCGGGGAGCTGTTTTTT. This encodes CASSPLAKNTGELFF.

The chain recombines TRBV27 with TRBJ1-3; D not certain. CDR1 MNHEY and CDR2 SMNVEV come from the germline V gene (reference sequence). Deletions cut 9 bases from V and 0 bases from J, with 9 bases between. The CDR3 is made up of 13 amino acids. The CDR3 here is CASSRFSGNTIYF. The DNA of the CDR3 is TGTGCCAGTTCCCGGTTCTCTGGAAACACCATATATTTT.

A note on this clone: Other DNA sequences in the same sample also yield this CDR3. The rearrangement links TRBV7-2 to TRBJ1-3, with D possibly being TRBD1 (5 bases). The CDR3 loop spans 14 amino acids. V lost 3 bases, J lost 2 bases, and 8 bases lay in between. Germline V gene lookup returns CDR1 SGHTA and CDR2 FQGNSA. The CDR3 DNA reads TGTGCCAGCAGCTTGGGGGGGACTGGAAACACCATATATTTT. Its protein product is CASSLGGTGNTIYF.

This clone was counted a single time. The V and J genes are TRBV7-2 and TRBJ2-3, with TRBD2 identical over 13 bases. Germline V CDR1 and CDR2: SGHTA, FQGNSA. The CDR3 runs 15 residues. J lost 9 bases, V lost 5 bases, and 8 bases had no gene match. The CDR3 spells CASSGWTSGGGTQYF. The CDR3 bases are TGTGCCAGCAGCGGGTGGACTAGCGGGGGTGGGACGCAGTATTTT.

V usage is TRBV5-3 and J usage is TRBJ1-4, with TRBD1 as a possible D gene (6 bases). TRBV5-3 is annotated as an ORF whose role is uncertain. This CDR3 spans 18 amino acids. Trimming pared 4 bases from V and 5 bases from J, leaving 24 bases between. CDR3 protein: CARSPSGGADNYNEKLFF. The CDR3, as DNA: TGTGCCAGAAGCCCTTCGGGGGGCGCCGACAACTACAATGAAAAACTGTTTTTT.

The J gene is TRBJ2-7, the V gene TRBV7-2; TRBD1 matches 9 bases. Per germline, CDR1 SGHTA and CDR2 FQGNSA. After removal of 6 bases from V and 0 bases from J, the junction contained 6 bases not matched to a gene. The length of the CDR3 is 15 residues. CDR3 DNA: TGTGCCAGCAGGTATACAGGGGGCGGCTCCTACGAGCAGTACTTC. The encoded protein is CASRYTGGGSYEQYF.

V gene TRBV28 combines with J gene TRBJ1-1; perhaps TRBD1 as D (5 bases). Germline CDR1 is MDHEN and CDR2 is SYDVKM. Trimming stripped 4 bases from V and 2 bases from J, with 11 bases between. This CDR3 has 14 residues. The CDR3 loop reads CASSYLGPNTEAFF. Here the CDR3 DNA reads TGTGCCAGCAGTTATTTGGGGCCCAACACTGAAGCTTTCTTT.

The rearrangement links TRBV5-1 to TRBJ1-2, with D unclear. With 4 bases removed from V and 4 bases from J, the gap between germline ends came to 11 bases. Per the germline V gene, CDR1 is SGHRS and CDR2 is YFSETQ. The CDR3 runs 13 residues. CDR3 sequence: CASSLTASYGYTF. CDR3 DNA sequence: TGCGCCAGCAGCCTGACTGCGTCCTATGGCTACACCTTC.

Only one count was recorded for this clone. V is TRBV23-1 and J is TRBJ2-7; D perhaps matches TRBD2 (6 bases). TRBV23-1 is an open reading frame whose function is uncertain. V lost 11 bases and J lost 4, with 15 bases in between. The CDR3 totals 12 residues. The DNA for the CDR3 is TGCGCCCGGCGGGAACACAGATACGAGCAGTACTTC. This sequence encodes CARREHRYEQYF.

In DNA form, the CDR3 reads TGCGCCAGCAGCCACCCAGACCGAAGGGGTGACTATGGCTACACCTTC. Amino acids: CASSHPDRRGDYGYTF. V and J are TRBV4-1 and TRBJ1-2; maybe TRBD1 (5 bases). V was clipped by 3 bases and J by 3 bases, with 17 bases between them. The CDR3 runs 16 residues. Germline-derived CDR1 and CDR2 are MGHRA and YSYEKL.